This T cell receptor (beta chain) is drawn from a study of blood T cell repertoires in COVID-19. At the level of the study: COVID-19 samples collected from the United States, Italy and Spain covered acute and convalescent phases. T cells, B-cell-depleted T cells, or PBMCs provided the cDNA or gDNA that served as material.

Germline CDR1 SGHTA, CDR2 FQGNSA. V was pared by 6 bases and J by 4 bases, with 16 bases between. The CDR3 is made up of 14 amino acids. Per the study methods: From reference gene primer amplification, estimates of nucleated cell counts were derived. TCRdb keeps only in-frame clones here, not all; method: immunoSEQ multiplex PCR. That table supplies the V and J calls and clone size; D and trimming were determined from the DNA. The profile covers about 36,000 clones, with 90% appearing a single time and around 4.8% taken by the ten largest. Sequencing input: peripheral blood. The chain uses TRBV7-2 and TRBJ2-7; D may be TRBD1 (6 bases). This clonotype was obtained from a human donor in a cohort sampled during active COVID-19. The CDR3 is CASSPQGKSYEQYF. CDR3 DNA sequence: TGTGCCAGCAGTCCCCAGGGGAAATCGTACGAGCAGTACTTC. The entire variable domain, with the rest obtained from reference TRBV7-2 and TRBJ2-7, is as follows: GAGVSQSPSNKVTEKGKDVELRCDPISGHTALYWYRQSLGQGLEFLIYFQGNSAPDKSGLPSDRFSAERTGGSVSTLTIQRTQQEDSAVYLCASSPQGKSYEQYFGPGTRLTVT.